These 21 T cell receptor beta chains were all obtained from the same sample, sequenced in a study of shared clonotypes between healthy human individuals. Clones were read by immunoSEQ multiplex PCR, and TCRdb kept only the in-frame ones, dropping some. In the table there are more than 2 million clones, about 95% of which are singletons. Naive-designated CD8 cells lacked CD45RO, were positively enriched for CCR7, and omitted terminally differentiated effector memory CD45RA+ cells. Sequenced input: naive CD8+ T cells sorted from blood. Receptors originate from a man between 18 and 35 years old in good health.

The genes are TRBV7-9 and TRBJ2-3; TRBD2 is a possible D gene (7 bases). Germline lookup yields CDR1 SEHNR and CDR2 FQNEAQ (reference sequence). The germline V and J ends were trimmed by 5 bases and 0 bases, with 15 bases remaining between them. The CDR3 contains 16 residues. CDR3: CASSLPRGASTDTQYF. DNA for the CDR3: TGTGCCAGCAGCCTCCCTCGGGGGGCTAGCACAGATACGCAGTATTTT.

This clone was counted only a few times. The chain combines TRBV25-1 with TRBJ2-7; tentatively, D is TRBD1 (6 bases). The CDR3 runs to 15 residues. Trimming stripped 4 bases from V and 5 bases from J, with 18 bases between. Germline V gene sequence: CDR1 MGHDK, CDR2 SYGVNS. The CDR3 DNA reads as TGTGCCAGCAGTGTCATCGGTGCAGGGGACCACGAGCAGTACTTC. Its translation: CASSVIGAGDHEQYF.

The V gene is TRBV2, the J gene TRBJ2-1; the D is unclear. Germline assignment: CDR1 SNHLY and CDR2 FYNNEI. Trimming cost V 4 bases and J 8 bases, with 9 bases left between them. The CDR3 length is 12 residues. The CDR3 coding sequence is TGTGCCAGCAGTGCTAGTTTGGATGAGCAGTTCTTC. Encoded protein: CASSASLDEQFF.

The CDR3 reads CASSLVVAGDYNEQFF. As DNA, the CDR3 is TGTGCCAGCAGCTTAGTGGTGGCAGGTGACTACAATGAGCAGTTCTTC. The chain employs TRBV7-6 and TRBJ2-1; D call uncertain. V was pared by 1 base and J by 3 bases, with 13 bases between. The CDR3 is 16 residues long. Per germline, CDR1 SGHVS and CDR2 FNYEAQ.

The chain carries TRBV5-6 and TRBJ1-1; no clear D. V lost 4 bases and J lost 7, with 8 bases in between. The CDR3 covers 11 residues. CDR1 and CDR2 (germline): SGHDT, YYEEEE. The CDR3 protein is CASSVSDEAFF. In DNA, the CDR3 is TGTGCCAGCAGCGTCAGTGATGAAGCTTTCTTT.

The genes are TRBV4-3 and TRBJ1-1; 9 bases are shared with TRBD1. The CDR3 totals 18 residues. The germline V gene encodes CDR1 LGHNA and CDR2 YSLEER. The V and J ends lost 0 bases and 5 bases, in that order; junction bases with no gene match: 13. The CDR3: CASSQDLDRGIESTEAFF. The CDR3 DNA sequence: TGCGCCAGCAGCCAAGATCTTGACAGGGGGATTGAATCAACTGAAGCTTTCTTT.

CDR3 sequence: CASSLGTGSSSNQPQHF. The CDR3 DNA reads TGTGCCAGCAGCTTAGGGACAGGGTCTAGTAGCAATCAGCCCCAGCATTTT. The chain has TRBV7-9 and TRBJ1-5; 8 bases map to TRBD1. Germline-derived CDR1 and CDR2 are SEHNR and FQNEAQ (reference sequence). This CDR3 has 17 amino acids. Unmatched junction bases numbered 5, after V lost 1 base and J lost 0 bases. Full variable domain (rest looked up from reference TRBV7-9 and TRBJ1-5): DTGVSQNPRHKITKRGQNVTFRCDPISEHNRLYWYRQTLGQGPEFLTYFQNEAQLEKSRLLSDRFSAERPKGSFSTLEIQRTEQGDSAMYLCASSLGTGSSSNQPQHFGDGTRLSIL.

The J gene is TRBJ2-7, the V gene TRBV6-1; 11 bases fit TRBD2. V shed 1 base, J shed 3 bases, and the junction held 5 bases outside the gene matches. Germline V gene lookup returns CDR1 MNHNS and CDR2 SASEGT. This CDR3 region has 16 residues. The CDR3 region has the DNA TGTGCCAGCAGTGAAGTAGGGACTAGCGGAATCTACGAGCAGTACTTC. As protein: CASSEVGTSGIYEQYF.

The chain carries TRBV30 and TRBJ2-7; tentatively, D is TRBD1 (6 bases). Germline V gene sequence: CDR1 GTSNPN, CDR2 SVGIG (reference sequence). There are 14 residues in the CDR3. Trimming took off 4 bases at V and 3 bases at J, with 16 bases between the two ends. CDR3: CAWNVRRDNYEQYF. The CDR3 DNA follows: TGTGCCTGGAACGTTCGACGGGACAACTACGAGCAGTACTTC.

This clone came up once. The rearrangement uses TRBV14 and TRBJ2-1; tentatively, D is TRBD1 or TRBD2 (5 bases each). CDR1 and CDR2 from the germline V gene are SGHDN and FVKESK. Trimming removed 1 base at V and 5 bases at J, with 12 bases between. The length of the CDR3 is 15 residues. The CDR3 loop reads CASSQVGTLDNEQFF. The DNA of the CDR3 is TGTGCCAGCAGCCAAGTGGGGACCTTAGACAATGAGCAGTTCTTC.

V gene TRBV7-9 combines with J gene TRBJ1-2, with 7 bases that match TRBD1. V lost 2 bases and J lost 3; bases outside the gene matches: 9. This CDR3 spans 16 amino acids. Germline loops: CDR1 SEHNR, CDR2 FQNEAQ (reference sequence). The CDR3, as DNA: TGTGCCAGCAGCTTACCGCCTACAGGGGATGACTATGGCTACACCTTC. It specifies CASSLPPTGDDYGYTF.

CDR3 loop: CASRIQLINEKLFF. For the CDR3, the DNA is TGTGCCAGCAGGATACAGCTTATTAATGAAAAACTGTTTTTT. This chain links TRBV6-6 with TRBJ1-4, with D uncertain. CDR1 and CDR2 (germline): MNHNY, SVGAGI (reference sequence). The CDR3 covers 14 residues. Between the trimmed V and J ends, which lost 6 bases and 4 bases, there was a span of 12 bases.

In this sample, this clone turned up once. The chain employs TRBV5-1 and TRBJ1-5; TRBD1 is a possible D gene (5 bases). The CDR3 is made up of 15 amino acids. Trimming cost V 4 bases and J 4 bases, with 15 bases left between them. CDR1 SGHRS and CDR2 YFSETQ come from the germline V gene. CDR3 loop: CASSPAVGGNQPQHF. DNA for the CDR3: TGCGCCAGCAGCCCCGCGGTCGGGGGGAATCAGCCCCAGCATTTT.

The V gene is TRBV6-4, the J gene TRBJ2-7; 10 bases line up with TRBD1. Germline values: CDR1 MRHNA, CDR2 SNTAGT. This CDR3 is 15 amino acids long. Trimming removed 3 bases from V and 4 bases from J; junction bases left unmatched: 6. CDR3 amino acids: CASSEGTGATYEQYF. In nucleotides, the CDR3 is TGTGCCAGCAGTGAAGGGACAGGGGCGACGTACGAGCAGTACTTC.

The chain carries TRBV5-6 and TRBJ2-7; 11 bases map to TRBD2. Trimming at V came to 1 base and at J to 2 bases, leaving 14 bases not matched to a gene. The V gene's germline CDR1 is SGHDT and CDR2 YYEEEE. This CDR3 has 19 residues. This chain's CDR3 is CASSLKGIAGGPYTYEQYF. Here the CDR3 DNA reads TGTGCCAGCAGCTTGAAGGGCATAGCGGGAGGGCCCTATACCTACGAGCAGTACTTC.

This clone was seen a few times. The same CDR3 can be traced to other DNA sequences in this sample. V usage is TRBV30 and J usage is TRBJ1-3; D unclear. This CDR3 comprises 14 residues. From germline, CDR1 is GTSNPN and CDR2 SVGIG (reference sequence). Trimming took off 2 bases at V and 0 bases at J, with 8 bases between the two ends. CDR3 DNA: TGTGCCTGGAGTTCAGGCATCTCTGGAAACACCATATATTTT. This sequence encodes CAWSSGISGNTIYF.

The chain couples TRBV29-1 to TRBJ2-1; 7 bases fit TRBD2. Germline CDR1 and CDR2: SQVTM and ANQGSEA. Trimming cost V 4 bases and J 9 bases; bases outside gene matches: 12. This CDR3 comprises 14 residues. The CDR3 nucleotides read TGCAGCGTTGGGGGCCTGCGGGGGATAGGTGAGCAGTTCTTC. It yields the protein CSVGGLRGIGEQFF.

This chain joins TRBV7-2 and TRBJ1-1; 9 bases agree with TRBD1. The CDR3 is 18 residues long. Germline V lookup: CDR1 SGHTA, CDR2 FQGNSA. Trimming cost V 5 bases and J 0 bases; bases outside gene matches: 13. The CDR3 bases are TGTGCCAGCAGCATGGGACAGGGAGCAACGTGGATGAACACTGAAGCTTTCTTT. Its translation: CASSMGQGATWMNTEAFF.

This rearrangement joins TRBV27 to TRBJ2-1; the D gene is possibly TRBD2 (5 bases). Germline values: CDR1 MNHEY, CDR2 SMNVEV (reference sequence). The germline V and J ends were trimmed by 5 bases and 1 base, with 15 bases remaining between them. CDR3 length equals 16 residues. CDR3 region: CASSPTLAPSYNEQFF. DNA for the CDR3: TGTGCCAGCAGTCCGACTTTAGCGCCTTCCTACAATGAGCAGTTCTTC.

The chain uses TRBV5-1 and TRBJ2-7; D may be TRBD1 (6 bases). The V gene lost 0 bases and the J gene lost 6 bases, with 13 bases spanning the gap. The CDR3 has 14 residues. Germline CDR1 SGHRS, CDR2 YFSETQ. The chain's CDR3 is CASSLEVRGGEQYF. CDR3 sequence (DNA): TGCGCCAGCAGCTTGGAGGTCAGGGGTGGCGAGCAGTACTTC.

This chain links TRBV4-1 with TRBJ2-5; D is possibly TRBD1 (5 bases). The CDR3 sequence is 14 residues long. Deletions cut 1 base from V and 5 bases from J, with 11 bases between. CDR1 and CDR2 from the germline V gene are MGHRA and YSYEKL. Here the CDR3 reads CASSQAQGVETQYF. CDR3 DNA: TGCGCCAGCAGCCAAGCCCAGGGCGTGGAGACCCAGTACTTC.